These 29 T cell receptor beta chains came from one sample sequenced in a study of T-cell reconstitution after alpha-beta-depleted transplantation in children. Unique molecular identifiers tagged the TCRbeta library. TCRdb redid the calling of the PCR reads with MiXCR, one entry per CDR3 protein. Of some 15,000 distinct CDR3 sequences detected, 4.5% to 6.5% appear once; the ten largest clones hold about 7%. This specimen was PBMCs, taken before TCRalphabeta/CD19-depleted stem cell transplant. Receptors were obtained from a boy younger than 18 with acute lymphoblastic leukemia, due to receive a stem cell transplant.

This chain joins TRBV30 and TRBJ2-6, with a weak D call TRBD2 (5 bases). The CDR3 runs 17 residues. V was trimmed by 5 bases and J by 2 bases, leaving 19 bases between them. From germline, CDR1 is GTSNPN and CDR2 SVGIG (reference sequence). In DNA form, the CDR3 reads TGTGCCTGGGGAGGTGGGCCCATCCCCCCTGGGGCCAACGTCCTGACTTTC. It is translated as CAWGGGPIPPGANVLTF.

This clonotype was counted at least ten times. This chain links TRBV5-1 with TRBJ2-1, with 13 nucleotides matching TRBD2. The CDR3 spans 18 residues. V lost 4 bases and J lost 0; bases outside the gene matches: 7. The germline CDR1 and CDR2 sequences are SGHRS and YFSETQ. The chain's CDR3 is CASSGGLAGSSSYNEQFF. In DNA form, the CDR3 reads TGCGCCAGCAGCGGGGGACTAGCGGGGTCGTCCTCCTACAATGAGCAGTTCTTC.

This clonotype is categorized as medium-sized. CDR3 protein: CASSLALGQVFNEQFF. CDR3 sequence (DNA): TGTGCCAGCAGCTTAGCGCTGGGACAGGTATTCAATGAGCAGTTCTTC. This sequence joins TRBV7-9 and TRBJ2-1, with TRBD1 identical over 8 bases. Per germline, CDR1 SEHNR and CDR2 FQNEAQ (reference sequence). With 0 bases clipped from V and 6 bases from J, the junction kept 7 bases outside the gene matches. The CDR3 contains 16 residues.

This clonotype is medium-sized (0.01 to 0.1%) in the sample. CDR3 amino acids: CAISQTGGRETQYF. CDR3 DNA: TGTGCCATCAGCCAGACAGGGGGCAGGGAGACCCAGTACTTC. The chain joins TRBV10-3 to TRBJ2-5, with 10 bases matching TRBD1. V dropped 6 bases and J dropped 5; count of bases not matched to a gene: 6. The germline CDR1 and CDR2 sequences are ENHRY and SYGVKD. There are 14 residues in the CDR3.

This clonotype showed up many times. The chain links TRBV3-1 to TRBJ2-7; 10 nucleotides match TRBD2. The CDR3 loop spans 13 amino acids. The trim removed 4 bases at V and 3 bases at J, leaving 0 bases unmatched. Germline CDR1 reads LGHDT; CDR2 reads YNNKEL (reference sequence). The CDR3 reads CASSRLAGYEQYF. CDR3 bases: TGTGCCAGCAGCCGACTAGCGGGCTACGAGCAGTACTTC.

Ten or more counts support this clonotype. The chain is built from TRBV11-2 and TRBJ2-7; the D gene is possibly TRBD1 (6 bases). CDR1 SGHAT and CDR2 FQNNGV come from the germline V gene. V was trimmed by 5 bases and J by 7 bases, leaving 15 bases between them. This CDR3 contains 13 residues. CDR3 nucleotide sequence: TGTGCCAGCAGCGGGCTAGAGGGGGAAGAGCAGTACTTC. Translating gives CASSGLEGEEQYF.

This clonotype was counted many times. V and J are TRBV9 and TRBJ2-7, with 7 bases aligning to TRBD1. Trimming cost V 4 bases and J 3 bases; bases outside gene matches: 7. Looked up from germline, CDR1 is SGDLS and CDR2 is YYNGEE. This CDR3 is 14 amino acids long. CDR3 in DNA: TGTGCCAGCAGCCCCCGGACAGGAGGCTACGAGCAGTACTTC. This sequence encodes CASSPRTGGYEQYF.

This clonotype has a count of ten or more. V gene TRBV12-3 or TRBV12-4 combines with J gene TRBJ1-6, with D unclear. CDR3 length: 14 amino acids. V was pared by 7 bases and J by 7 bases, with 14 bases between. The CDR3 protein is CASIPSGSNSPLHF. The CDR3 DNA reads TGTGCCAGCATCCCTTCGGGGTCGAATTCACCCCTCCACTTT.

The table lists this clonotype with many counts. CDR3 in DNA: TGTGCCATCAGTGCCTCGGGACAGGGTCGTTTGGTGGGTTACACCTTC. Its translation is CAISASGQGRLVGYTF. The chain joins TRBV10-3 to TRBJ1-2, with 9 bases matching TRBD1. The CDR3 length is 16 residues. V dropped 4 bases and J dropped 11; count of bases not matched to a gene: 17. The germline gives CDR1 ENHRY, CDR2 SYGVKD.

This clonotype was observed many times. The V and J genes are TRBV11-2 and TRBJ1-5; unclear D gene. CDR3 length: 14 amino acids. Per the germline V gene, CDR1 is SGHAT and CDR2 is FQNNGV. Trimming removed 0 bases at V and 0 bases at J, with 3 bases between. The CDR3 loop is CASSLDLSNQPQHF. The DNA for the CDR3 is TGTGCCAGCAGCTTAGACCTTAGCAATCAGCCCCAGCATTTT.

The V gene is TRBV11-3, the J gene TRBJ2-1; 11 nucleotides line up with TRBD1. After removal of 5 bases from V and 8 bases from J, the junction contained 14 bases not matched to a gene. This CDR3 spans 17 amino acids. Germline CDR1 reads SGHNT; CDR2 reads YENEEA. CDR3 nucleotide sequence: TGTGCCAGCAGCCTCGTGTCACCGGGACAGGGGGACTATGAGCAGTTCTTC. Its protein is CASSLVSPGQGDYEQFF.

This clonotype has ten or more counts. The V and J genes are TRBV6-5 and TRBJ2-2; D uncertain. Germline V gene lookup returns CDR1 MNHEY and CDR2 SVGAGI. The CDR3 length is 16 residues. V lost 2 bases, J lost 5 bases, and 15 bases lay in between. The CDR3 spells CASSYPSHAWTGELFF. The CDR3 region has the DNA TGTGCCAGCAGTTACCCATCCCATGCGTGGACCGGGGAGCTGTTTTTT.

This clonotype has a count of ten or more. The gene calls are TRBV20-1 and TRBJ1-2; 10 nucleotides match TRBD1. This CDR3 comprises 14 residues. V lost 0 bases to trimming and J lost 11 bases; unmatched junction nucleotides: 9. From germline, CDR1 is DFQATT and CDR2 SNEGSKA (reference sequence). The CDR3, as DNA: TGCAGTGCTAGAGATGACGGGACAGGGGATATGTACACCTTC. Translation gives CSARDDGTGDMYTF.

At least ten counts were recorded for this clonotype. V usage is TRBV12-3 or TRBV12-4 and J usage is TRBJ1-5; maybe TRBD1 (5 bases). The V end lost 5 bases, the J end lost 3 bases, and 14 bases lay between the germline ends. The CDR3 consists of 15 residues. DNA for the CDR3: TGTGCCAGCAGTCAAGGGGCCCGTTACAATCAGCCCCAGCATTTT. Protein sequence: CASSQGARYNQPQHF.

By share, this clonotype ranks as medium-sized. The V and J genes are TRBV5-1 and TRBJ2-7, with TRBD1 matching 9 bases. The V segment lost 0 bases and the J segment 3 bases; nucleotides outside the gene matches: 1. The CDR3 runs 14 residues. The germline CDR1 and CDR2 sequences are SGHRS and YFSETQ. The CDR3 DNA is TGCGCCAGCAGCTTGGGACAGGGGGACTACGAGCAGTACTTC. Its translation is CASSLGQGDYEQYF.

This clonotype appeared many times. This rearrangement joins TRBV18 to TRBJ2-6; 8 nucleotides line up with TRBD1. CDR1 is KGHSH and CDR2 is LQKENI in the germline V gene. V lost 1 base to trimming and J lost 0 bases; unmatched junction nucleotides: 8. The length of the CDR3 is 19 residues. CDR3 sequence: CASSPRRTGKSSGANVLTF. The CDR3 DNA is TGTGCCAGCTCACCACGCAGGACAGGGAAAAGCTCTGGGGCCAACGTCCTGACTTTC.

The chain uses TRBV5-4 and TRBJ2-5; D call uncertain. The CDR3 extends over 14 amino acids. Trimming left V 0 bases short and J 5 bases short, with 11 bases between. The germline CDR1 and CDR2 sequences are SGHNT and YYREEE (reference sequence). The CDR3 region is CASSLGWQRETQYF. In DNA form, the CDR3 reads TGTGCCAGCAGCTTGGGATGGCAGAGGGAGACCCAGTACTTC.

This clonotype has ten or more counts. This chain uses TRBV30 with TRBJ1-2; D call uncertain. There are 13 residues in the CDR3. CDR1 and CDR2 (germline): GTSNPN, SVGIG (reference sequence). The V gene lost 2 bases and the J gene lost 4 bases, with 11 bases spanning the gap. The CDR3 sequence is CAWSMERRYGYTF. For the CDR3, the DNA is TGTGCCTGGAGTATGGAGAGACGCTATGGCTACACCTTC.

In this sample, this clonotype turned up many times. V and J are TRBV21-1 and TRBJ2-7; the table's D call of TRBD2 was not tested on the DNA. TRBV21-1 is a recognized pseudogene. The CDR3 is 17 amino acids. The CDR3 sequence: CASRPKGLGGSVYEQYF. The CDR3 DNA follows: TGTGCCAGCAGACCTAAGGGACTCGGCGGGAGTGTCTACGAGCAGTACTTC.

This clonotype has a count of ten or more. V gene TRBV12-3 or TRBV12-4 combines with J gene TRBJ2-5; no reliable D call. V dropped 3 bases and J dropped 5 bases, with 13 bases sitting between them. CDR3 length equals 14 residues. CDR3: CASSLSATKETQYF. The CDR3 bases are TGTGCCAGCAGTTTGAGTGCTACTAAGGAGACCCAGTACTTC.

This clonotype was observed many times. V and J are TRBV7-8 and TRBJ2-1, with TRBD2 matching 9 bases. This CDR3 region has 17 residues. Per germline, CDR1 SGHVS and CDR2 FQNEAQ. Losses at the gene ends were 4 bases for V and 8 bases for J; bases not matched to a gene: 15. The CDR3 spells CASSSPQGSGSWYEQFF. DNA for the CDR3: TGTGCCAGCAGCTCCCCTCAGGGTAGCGGGAGTTGGTATGAGCAGTTCTTC. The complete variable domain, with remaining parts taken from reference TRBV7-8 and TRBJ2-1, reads GAGVSQSPRYKVAKRGQDVALRCDPISGHVSLFWYQQALGQGPEFLTYFQNEAQLDKSGLPSDRFFAERPEGSVSTLKIQRTQQEDSAVYLCASSSPQGSGSWYEQFFGPGTRLTVL.

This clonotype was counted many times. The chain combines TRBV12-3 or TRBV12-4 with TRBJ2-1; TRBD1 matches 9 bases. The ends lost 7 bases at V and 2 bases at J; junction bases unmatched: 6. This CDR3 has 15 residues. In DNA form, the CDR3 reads TGTGCCAGCACCCCGGACAGGGGCCCCTACAATGAGCAGTTCTTC. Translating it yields CASTPDRGPYNEQFF.

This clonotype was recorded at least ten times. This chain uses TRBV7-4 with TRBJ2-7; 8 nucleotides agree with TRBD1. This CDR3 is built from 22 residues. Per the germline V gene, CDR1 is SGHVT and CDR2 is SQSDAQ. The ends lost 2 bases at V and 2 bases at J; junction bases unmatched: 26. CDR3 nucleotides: TGTGCCAGCAGCTTATTCCGCAGGGGGCTGTCCATGGGTGATCCTGTTACCTACGAGCAGTACTTC. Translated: CASSLFRRGLSMGDPVTYEQYF.

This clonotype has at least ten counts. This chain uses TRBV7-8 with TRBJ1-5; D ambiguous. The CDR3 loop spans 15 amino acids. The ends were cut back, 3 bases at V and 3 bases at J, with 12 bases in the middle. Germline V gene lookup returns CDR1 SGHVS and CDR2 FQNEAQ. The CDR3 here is CASSFRGQVNQPQHF. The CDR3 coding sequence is TGTGCCAGCAGCTTCAGAGGGCAGGTCAATCAGCCCCAGCATTTT.

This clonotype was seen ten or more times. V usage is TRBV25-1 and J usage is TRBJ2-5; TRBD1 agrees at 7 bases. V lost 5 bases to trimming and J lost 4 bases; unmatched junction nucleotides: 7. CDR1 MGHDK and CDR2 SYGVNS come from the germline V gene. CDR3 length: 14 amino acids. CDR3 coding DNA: TGTGCCAGCAGTCGACAGGGCGGTCGAGAGACCCAGTACTTC. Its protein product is CASSRQGGRETQYF. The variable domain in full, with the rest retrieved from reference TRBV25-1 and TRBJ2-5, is EADIYQTPRYLVIGTGKKITLECSQTMGHDKMYWYQQDPGMELHLIHYSYGVNSTEKGDLSSESTVSRIRTEHFPLTLESARPSHTSQYLCASSRQGGRETQYFGPGTRLLVL.

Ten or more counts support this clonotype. Here the CDR3 DNA reads TGTGCCAGCAGTTTCCGGGACCCTCAGGGATCTGAAGCTTTCTTT. This encodes CASSFRDPQGSEAFF. V is TRBV28 and J is TRBJ1-1, with D perhaps matching TRBD1 (5 bases). Trimming took 3 bases from V and 6 from J, leaving 17 bases between them. Germline values: CDR1 MDHEN, CDR2 SYDVKM. This CDR3 has 15 amino acids.

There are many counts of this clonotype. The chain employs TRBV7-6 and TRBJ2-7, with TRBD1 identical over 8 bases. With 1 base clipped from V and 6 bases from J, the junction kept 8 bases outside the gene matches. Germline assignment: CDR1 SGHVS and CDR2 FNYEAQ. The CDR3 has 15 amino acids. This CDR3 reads CASSLELDRVGEQYF. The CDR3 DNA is TGTGCCAGCAGCTTAGAACTGGACAGGGTGGGCGAGCAGTACTTC.

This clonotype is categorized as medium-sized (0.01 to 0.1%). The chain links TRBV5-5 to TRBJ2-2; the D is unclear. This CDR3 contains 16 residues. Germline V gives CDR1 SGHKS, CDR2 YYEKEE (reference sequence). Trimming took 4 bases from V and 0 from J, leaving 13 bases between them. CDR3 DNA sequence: TGTGCCAGCAGCCGCCGAGTTGGGGCGAACACCGGGGAGCTGTTTTTT. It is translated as CASSRRVGANTGELFF.

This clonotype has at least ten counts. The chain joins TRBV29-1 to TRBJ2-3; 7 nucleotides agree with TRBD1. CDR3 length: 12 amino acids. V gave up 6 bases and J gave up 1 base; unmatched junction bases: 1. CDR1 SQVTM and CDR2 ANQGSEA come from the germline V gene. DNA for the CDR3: TGCAGCGTAACAGGGGGCACAGATACGCAGTATTTT. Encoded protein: CSVTGGTDTQYF.